Below are 23 T cell receptor delta chains sequenced from a single sample in a study of gamma-delta chains in newborns, infants, children. TCRdb reapplied CATT to the reads. The table shows about 1,200 delta-chain clones, with about 3.6% occurring only once. Sequencing used blood. The receptors derive from a child who was a newborn, infant or young child, either healthy, febrile or measles-vaccinated (not recorded which).

With respect to this clone: The protein held in TCRdb is that of a much larger clone and does not match this DNA's translation at residue 7, likely because of a read error; the protein shown is translated from the DNA. This rearrangement joins TRDV2 to TRDJ1; D remains ambiguous. Trimming took off 0 bases at V and 0 bases at J, with 10 bases between the two ends. The CDR3 totals 15 residues. Germline CDR1 reads GEAIGNYY; CDR2 reads EKD. The CDR3 DNA is TGTGCCTGTGACACCGGGTTTACGTACACCGATAAACTCATCTTT. This gives the protein CACDTGFTYTDKLIF.

This clone counts as medium-sized. The V and J genes are TRDV1 and TRDJ1; D possibly uses TRDD2 or TRDD3 (6 bases each). The CDR3 extends over 18 amino acids. The germline V and J ends were trimmed by 6 bases and 0 bases, with 23 bases remaining between them. The germline V gene has CDR1 TSWWSYY and CDR2 QGS. In nucleotides, the CDR3 is TGTGCTCTTGGATACTCCTACAGGGATAGAAGGTACACCGATAAACTCATCTTT. Translation gives CALGYSYRDRRYTDKLIF.

The V and J genes are TRDV2 and TRDJ2, with 12 bases fitting TRDD3. The CDR3 has 18 amino acids. With V trimmed by 0 bases and J by 8 bases, 12 bases remained unmatched. CDR1 is GEAIGNYY and CDR2 is EKD in the germline V gene. The CDR3 loop reads CACDTVPAGGYGSAQLFF. DNA for the CDR3: TGTGCCTGTGACACCGTTCCTGCTGGGGGATACGGGTCCGCACAACTCTTCTTT.

On this clone: The protein that TCRdb holds for this DNA derives from a much larger clone and differs from the translated DNA at residue 10, which likely indicates a read error; the protein shown here is translated from the DNA. V usage is TRDV2 and J usage is TRDJ1; D is uncertain. V was trimmed by 0 bases and J by 3 bases, leaving 13 bases between them. This CDR3 has 15 residues. Germline-derived CDR1 and CDR2 are GEAIGNYY and EKD. CDR3 protein: CACDTGVTYADKLIF. In nucleotides, the CDR3 is TGTGCCTGTGACACCGGGGTTACGTACGCCGATAAACTCATCTTT.

On this clone itself: A much bigger clone sits one base away, suggesting this may be a read error. The rearrangement uses TRDV1 and TRDJ1; 13 positions agree with TRDD3. Germline loops: CDR1 TSWWSYY, CDR2 QGS. The CDR3 totals 21 residues. CDR3 region: CALGGIWVDSLGDTHTDKPIF. The CDR3 bases are TGTGCTCTTGGGGGAATATGGGTGGACTCACTGGGGGATACGCACACCGATAAACCCATCTTT.

This clone turned up a few times. Since a far larger clone is one base different, this is likely a read error. This chain joins TRDV2 and TRDJ3; D might be TRDD3 (5 bases). The CDR3 is made up of 17 amino acids. The germline V gene encodes CDR1 GEAIGNYY and CDR2 EKD. In nucleotides, the CDR3 is TGTGCCTGTGACACCGCGGGGACCCCCTGGAACACCCGACAGATGTTTTTC. Amino acids: CACDTAGTPWNTRQMFF.

By share, this clone counts as large (0.1 to 1%). The V call is TRDV2, the J call TRDJ3; 9 nucleotides agree with TRDD3. V shed 1 base and J 0 bases; nucleotides not matched to a gene: 6. The germline gives CDR1 GEAIGNYY, CDR2 EKD. The CDR3 totals 19 residues. The CDR3 region is CACDTPGIRSSWDTRQMFF. The CDR3 DNA is TGTGCCTGTGACACACCGGGGATACGGAGCTCCTGGGACACCCGACAGATGTTTTTC.

This clone was seen a handful of times. The protein given by TCRdb reflects a much larger clone and differs at residue 5 from this DNA's translation, likely from a read error; the protein shown is the DNA's translation. The J gene is TRDJ1, the V gene TRDV1; D not resolved. The V end lost 4 bases, the J end lost 3 bases, and 9 bases lay between the germline ends. Germline V gives CDR1 TSWWSYY, CDR2 QGS. This CDR3 has 13 residues. The CDR3 DNA reads TGTGCTCTTGGGGGGCAGGCGTCCGATAAACTCATCTTT. This sequence encodes CALGGQASDKLIF.

For this clone: This may be a read error, as it is one base from a much larger clone. The same CDR3 is also encoded by other DNA sequences in this sample. The rearrangement joins TRDV1 to TRDJ3, with TRDD3 matching over 11 bases. Germline V CDR1 and CDR2: TSWWSYY, QGS. J was trimmed by 2 bases and V by 4 bases; bases with no gene match: 10. The CDR3 has 20 residues. The CDR3 sequence: CALGVDLLGDTAWDTRQMFF. CDR3 DNA: TGTGCTCTTGGGGTGGATTTGCTGGGGGATACAGCCTGGGACACCCGACAGATGTTTTTC.

This clone rates as hyperexpanded (1% or more). Other DNA sequences from this sample encode an identical CDR3 as well. The chain combines TRDV2 with TRDJ3, with 7 nucleotides matching TRDD3. Germline assignment: CDR1 GEAIGNYY and CDR2 EKD. The CDR3 is 17 amino acids. The V segment lost 2 bases and the J segment 0 bases; nucleotides outside the gene matches: 3. CDR3 residues: CACDKTGASWDTRQMFF. In DNA, the CDR3 is TGTGCCTGTGACAAGACTGGGGCCTCCTGGGACACCCGACAGATGTTTTTC.

Remarks on this clone: This sequence is one base from a far larger clone and is likely a read error. The sample has other DNA sequences that encode this CDR3 too. The chain joins TRDV2 to TRDJ3, with TRDD3 matching 10 bases. Per germline, CDR1 GEAIGNYY and CDR2 EKD. This CDR3 is built from 20 residues. With 0 bases clipped from V and 0 bases from J, the junction kept 7 bases outside the gene matches. Here the CDR3 reads CACDTVLWGISSWDTRQMFF. The CDR3 DNA reads as TGTGCCTGTGACACCGTCCTCTGGGGGATAAGCTCCTGGGACACCCGACAGATGTTTTTC.

About this clone: A much larger clone differs from this one at a single base, so this may be a read error. This chain links TRDV1 with TRDJ2; unclear D gene. Germline CDR1 and CDR2: TSWWSYY and QGS. The V gene lost 1 base and the J gene lost 8 bases, with 20 bases spanning the gap. The CDR3 consists of 17 residues. CDR3 DNA sequence: TGTGCTCTTGGGGAACCCCCCCCTCGTGCCCGGATGGCACAACTCTTCTTT. Protein product: CALGEPPPRARMAQLFF.

This clone was seen only a few times. The likely explanation is a read error, given a far larger clone one base away. This sequence joins TRDV2 and TRDJ3; tentative D call: TRDD3 (5 bases). The CDR3 is 18 residues long. Germline assignment: CDR1 GEAIGNYY and CDR2 EKD. The CDR3 region has the DNA TGTGCCTGTGTCTCGTGTACTGGAAGCTCCCGGGACACCCGACAGATGTTTTTC. Residues: CACVSCTGSSRDTRQMFF.

This clone was seen only a few times. A far larger clone is off by one base, so a read error is likely. This chain joins TRDV2 and TRDJ2, with D uncertain. In germline, CDR1 is GEAIGNYY, CDR2 EKD. This CDR3 region has 18 residues. The CDR3 spells CACDTGGPVFSLTAQPFF. CDR3 sequence (DNA): TGTGCCTGTGACACCGGCGGTCCGGTCTTCTCTTTGACAGCACAACCCTTCTTT.

In its sample, this clone ranks as hyperexpanded. Other DNA sequences in the sample encode the same CDR3. The rearrangement joins TRDV2 to TRDJ1; 11 bases map to TRDD3. In germline, CDR1 is GEAIGNYY, CDR2 EKD. This CDR3 has 18 amino acids. V shed 2 bases, J shed 0 bases, and the junction held 10 bases outside the gene matches. The CDR3 spells CACDSFLLGDKDTDKLIF. DNA for the CDR3: TGTGCCTGTGACAGCTTCTTACTGGGGGATAAGGACACCGATAAACTCATCTTT.

In the case of this clone: Being one base from a much bigger clone, this may be a read error. The sample has other DNA sequences that encode this CDR3 too. V and J are TRDV1 and TRDJ1, with 11 bases identical to TRDD3. The CDR3 has 19 amino acids. The germline V gene has CDR1 TSWWSYY and CDR2 QGS. The CDR3 sequence: CALARRGVLGDMYTDKLIF. CDR3 DNA sequence: TGTGCTCTTGCGAGGAGGGGCGTACTGGGGGATATGTACACGGATAAACTCATCTTT.

With regard to this clone: Given a much more abundant clone one base away, this may be a read error. This chain connects TRAV29/DV5 to TRDJ3; 13 bases are a match to TRDD3. Germline CDR1 is NSMFDY and CDR2 is ISSIKDK. The CDR3 totals 18 residues. J was trimmed by 3 bases and V by 1 base; bases with no gene match: 4. CDR3 residues: CAASNWGIRYWDTRQMFF. CDR3 DNA sequence: TGTGCAGCAAGCAACTGGGGGATACGCTACTGGGACACCCGACAGATGTTTTTC.

On this clone: A read error is the likely source, as a far larger clone sits one nucleotide away. Other DNA sequences of this sample code for an identical CDR3. The rearrangement joins TRDV2 to TRDJ1, with D unclear. CDR1 and CDR2 (germline): GEAIGNYY, EKD. The V gene lost 0 bases and the J gene lost 2 bases, with 18 bases spanning the gap. The CDR3 totals 17 residues. The CDR3 spells CACDTVGRNYPTDKLIF. The CDR3 DNA sequence: TGTGCCTGTGACACCGTCGGGAGGAATTATCCAACCGATAAACTCATCTTT.

Worth noting for this clone: A read error likely explains why the TCRdb protein, taken from a much larger clone, differs from this DNA's translation at residue 13; the protein shown is translated from the DNA. This chain connects TRDV2 to TRDJ1, with TRDD3 matching 9 bases. This CDR3 is built from 16 residues. The germline V gene has CDR1 GEAIGNYY and CDR2 EKD. As DNA, the CDR3 is TGTGCCTGTGACAGGGCTGGGGGATGTAGGACCGATAGACTCATCTTT. This sequence encodes CACDRAGGCRTDRLIF.

For this clone: It is likely a read error: a sequence one base away is far more abundant. V and J are TRDV2 and TRDJ3; 9 bases are a match to TRDD3. The CDR3 consists of 19 residues. Germline lookup yields CDR1 GEAIGNYY and CDR2 EKD. The CDR3: CARDTPGIRSSWDTRQMFF. CDR3 nucleotides: TGTGCCCGTGACACACCGGGGATACGGAGCTCCTGGGACACCCGACAGATGTTTTTC.

This clone was seen only a few times. With a much larger clone just one base away, this may be a read error. The chain is built from TRDV1 and TRDJ1; 12 bases fit TRDD3. Germline values: CDR1 TSWWSYY, CDR2 QGS. V was pared by 4 bases and J by 3 bases, with 12 bases of the junction left unmatched. The CDR3 extends over 18 amino acids. The CDR3: CALGASTRLGDTSDKLIF. The CDR3 DNA follows: TGTGCTCTTGGGGCCTCTACGCGACTGGGGGATACTTCCGATAAACTCATCTTT.

By frequency in the sample, this clone is large. The chain joins TRDV2 to TRDJ1; D possibly corresponds to TRDD2 (6 bases). The CDR3 sequence is 19 residues long. The ends were cut back, 3 bases at V and 1 base at J, with 26 bases in the middle. CDR1 and CDR2 (germline): GEAIGNYY, EKD. CDR3 region: CACDPNSFPGKKRTDKLIF. In DNA form, the CDR3 reads TGTGCCTGTGACCCAAATTCCTTCCCGGGGAAGAAACGCACCGATAAACTCATCTTT.

The table lists this clone with a few counts. Possible read error: a much larger clone is one base away. The CDR3 protein is CALGELRAPSQHTGGLTRYTDKLIF. DNA of the CDR3: TGTGCTCTTGGGGAATTGAGGGCTCCTTCCCAGCATACTGGGGGCCTCACACGGTACACCGATAAACTCATCTTT. The chain carries TRDV1 and TRDJ1, with 8 nucleotides matching TRDD3. The CDR3 spans 25 residues. The V segment lost 2 bases and the J segment 0 bases; nucleotides outside the gene matches: 32. CDR1 and CDR2 (germline): TSWWSYY, QGS.